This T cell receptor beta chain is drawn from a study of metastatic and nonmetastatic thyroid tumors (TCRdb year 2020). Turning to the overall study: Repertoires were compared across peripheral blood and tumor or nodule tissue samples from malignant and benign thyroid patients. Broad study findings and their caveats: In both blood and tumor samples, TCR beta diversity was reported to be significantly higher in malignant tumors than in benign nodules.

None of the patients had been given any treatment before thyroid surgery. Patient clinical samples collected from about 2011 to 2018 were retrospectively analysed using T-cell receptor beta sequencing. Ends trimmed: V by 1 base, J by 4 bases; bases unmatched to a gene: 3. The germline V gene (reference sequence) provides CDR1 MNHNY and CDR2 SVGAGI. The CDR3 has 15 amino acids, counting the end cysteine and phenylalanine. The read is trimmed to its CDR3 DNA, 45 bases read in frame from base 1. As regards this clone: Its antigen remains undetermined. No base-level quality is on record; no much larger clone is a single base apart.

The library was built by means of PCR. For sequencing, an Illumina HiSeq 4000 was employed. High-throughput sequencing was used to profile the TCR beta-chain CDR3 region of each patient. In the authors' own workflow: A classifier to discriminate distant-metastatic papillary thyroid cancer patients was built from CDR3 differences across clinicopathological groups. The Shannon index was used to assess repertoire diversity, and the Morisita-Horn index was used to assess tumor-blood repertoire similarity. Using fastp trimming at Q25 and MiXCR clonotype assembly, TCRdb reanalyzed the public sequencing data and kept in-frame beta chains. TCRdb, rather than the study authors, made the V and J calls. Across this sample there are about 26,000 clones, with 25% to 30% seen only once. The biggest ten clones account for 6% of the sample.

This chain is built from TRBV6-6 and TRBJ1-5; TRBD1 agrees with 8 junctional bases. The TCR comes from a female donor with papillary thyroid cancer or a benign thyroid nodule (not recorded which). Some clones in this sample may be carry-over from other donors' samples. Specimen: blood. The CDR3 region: CASSYYGQGNQPQHF. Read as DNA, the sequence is TGTGCCAGCAGTTACTACGGACAGGGTAATCAGCCCCAGCATTTT.